The entry that follows covers one T cell receptor (beta chain) sequence. Its antigen is unidentified. The source of the sample is a study of vaccination effects on CD4 cells after COVID-19. Study results and limitations: Clonal contraction was marked in infection- and vaccine-induced clones late after vaccination.

Assay used: immunoSEQ multiplex PCR; TCRdb lists only in-frame clones, some missing. The sample shows tens of thousands of clones, around 69% of them seen only once. Sequencing followed a ViraFEST assay step that expanded antigen-specific CD4+ T cells with viral peptide pools. Following a roughly 11-day culture, CD4+ T cells were purified. Vaccine recipients had no previous SARS-CoV-2 infection; their nucleocapsid antibodies were negative. The CDR3 length is 18 residues. Germline assignment: CDR1 MNHNS and CDR2 SASEGT. With 0 bases removed from V and 2 bases from J, the gap between germline ends came to 18 bases.

V is TRBV6-1 and J is TRBJ2-3; tentatively, D is TRBD1 (6 bases). The clonotype comes from a human donor who received a COVID-19 vaccine. This material consisted of CD4+ T cells from PBMCs cultured with HCoV-NL63 spike peptides, taken before COVID-19 vaccination. CDR3 sequence reads: CASSEALGTGPLTDTQYF. For the CDR3, the DNA is TGTGCCAGCAGTGAAGCGCTGGGTACAGGGCCGCTCACAGATACGCAGTATTTT.